This T cell receptor beta chain was recorded in a study of vaccination effects on CD4 cells after COVID-19. Regarding the study as a whole: Early post-infection timepoints were missing from the study, which also had few convalescent patients. Clones of infection and vaccine origin contracted markedly late after vaccination.

Generated by immunoSEQ multiplex PCR, the TCRdb table keeps only in-frame clones and is missing some. The sample consists of roughly 48,000 clones, around 67% of them appearing once. Germline V gene data show CDR1 as SGHTA and CDR2 as FQGNSA. V was cut by 2 bases and J by 3 bases, with 10 bases left in between. The CDR3 consists of 15 residues. Upon completion of about ten days in culture, CD4+ T cells were isolated. A half-medium replacement with IL-2 medium was carried out on days 3 and 7. Remarks on this clone: Its antigen is not identified.

This chain joins TRBV7-2 and TRBJ1-4; D not resolved. This receptor was taken from a human donor who received a COVID-19 vaccine. The material was CD4+ T cells from PBMCs cultured without peptide, obtained before COVID-19 vaccination. The CDR3 DNA reads TGTGCCAGCAGCTTATATCACAGCTCTAATGAAAAACTGTTTTTT. Its protein is CASSLYHSSNEKLFF.